Below are 12 T cell receptor beta chains sequenced from a single sample in a study of T cell repertoires in cytomegalovirus infection. TCRdb independently ran MiXCR on the reads; one entry per CDR3 protein. The table lists about 400,000 distinct CDR3 sequences, around 18% of them singletons. The sample consisted of PBMCs. The receptors stem from a human donor in good health (CMV status not recorded). Some clones in this sample may be carry-over from other donors' samples.

This clonotype is medium-sized by share. The chain recombines TRBV7-2 with TRBJ2-3; 7 nucleotides align to TRBD2. CDR3 length: 15 amino acids. Germline CDR1 and CDR2: SGHTA and FQGNSA. Unmatched junction bases numbered 7, after V lost 6 bases and J lost 1 base. The CDR3 sequence is CASRPPGLRTDTQYF. CDR3 coding DNA: TGTGCCAGCAGACCACCGGGACTACGCACAGATACGCAGTATTTT. The full variable domain, its missing parts supplied by reference TRBV7-2 and TRBJ2-3, is GAGVSQSPSNKVTEKGKDVELRCDPISGHTALYWYRQSLGQGLEFLIYFQGNSAPDKSGLPSDRFSAERTGGSVSTLTIQRTQQEDSAVYLCASRPPGLRTDTQYFGPGTRLTVL.

V usage is TRBV6-2 or TRBV6-3 and J usage is TRBJ2-7; 12 bases align to TRBD2. V dropped 8 bases and J dropped 5; count of bases not matched to a gene: 7. This CDR3 has 14 residues. The germline CDR1 and CDR2 sequences are MNHEY and SVGEGT. CDR3 sequence: CASRGLAGTHEQYF. The CDR3 DNA is TGTGCCAGCCGGGGACTAGCGGGCACCCACGAGCAGTACTTC.

The chain links TRBV6-6 to TRBJ2-7; 12 nucleotides agree with TRBD2. The CDR3 sequence is 14 residues long. From germline, CDR1 is MNHNY and CDR2 SVGAGI (reference sequence). V lost 2 bases to trimming and J lost 6 bases; unmatched junction nucleotides: 2. The DNA of the CDR3 is TGTGCCAGCAGTTACATGACTAGCGGGGGCGAGCAGTACTTC. This codes for CASSYMTSGGEQYF.

This clonotype was observed many times. The chain employs TRBV6-1 and TRBJ2-4, with a possible D match to TRBD2 (6 bases). Trimming cost V 2 bases and J 0 bases, with 11 bases left between them. This CDR3 contains 16 residues. The germline gives CDR1 MNHNS, CDR2 SASEGT. The DNA of the CDR3 is TGTGCCAGCAGTGAATGGATGGGAGGAGCCAAAAACATTCAGTACTTC. It is translated as CASSEWMGGAKNIQYF.

The gene calls are TRBV23-1 and TRBJ2-7; maybe TRBD1 (6 bases). TRBV23-1 is annotated as an ORF whose role is uncertain. The CDR3 is made up of 16 amino acids. V dropped 0 bases and J dropped 5 bases, with 17 bases sitting between them. The CDR3: CASSQSSTRGSDEQYF. The CDR3 nucleotides read TGCGCCAGCAGTCAATCCAGTACGAGGGGGTCGGACGAGCAGTACTTC.

This clonotype was seen ten or more times. This chain links TRBV7-2 with TRBJ2-7; 10 nucleotides align to TRBD1. V gave up 5 bases and J gave up 6 bases; unmatched junction bases: 10. The CDR3 is made up of 15 amino acids. Germline CDR1 SGHTA, CDR2 FQGNSA. The CDR3 spells CASSPRTGGLPEQYF. The CDR3 coding sequence is TGTGCCAGCAGCCCCCGGACAGGGGGGCTTCCCGAGCAGTACTTC.

CDR3 DNA: TGTGCCAGCAGAAGAGGCGGGAGGGCCAAAGACGAGCAGTACTTC. Translated: CASRRGGRAKDEQYF. The rearrangement links TRBV6-1 to TRBJ2-7, with TRBD2 matching 9 bases. The CDR3 spans 15 residues. Unmatched junction bases numbered 11, after V lost 6 bases and J lost 5 bases. CDR1 and CDR2 (germline): MNHNS, SASEGT.

This clonotype showed up just a few times. The J gene is TRBJ1-6, the V gene TRBV27; D perhaps matches TRBD1 (5 bases). This CDR3 contains 14 residues. The germline V gene encodes CDR1 MNHEY and CDR2 SMNVEV (reference sequence). Trimming stripped 1 base from V and 11 bases from J, with 12 bases between. The CDR3: CASSLWGSSTPLHF. CDR3 DNA sequence: TGTGCCAGCAGTTTATGGGGCAGCTCAACACCCCTCCACTTT.

The CDR3 coding sequence is TGCGCCAGCAGCTTGGGTTGGGACAGCTCTGGAAACACCATATATTTT. This codes for CASSLGWDSSGNTIYF. J is TRBJ1-3 and V is TRBV5-1; TRBD1 agrees at 7 bases. V dropped 0 bases and J dropped 0; count of bases not matched to a gene: 3. Germline V gene lookup returns CDR1 SGHRS and CDR2 YFSETQ. The CDR3 contains 16 residues. The full variable domain, in which reference TRBV5-1 and TRBJ1-3 provide the parts outside the CDR3, is KAGVTQTPRYLIKTRGQQVTLSCSPISGHRSVSWYQQTPGQGLQFLFEYFSETQRNKGNFPGRFSGRQFSNSRSEMNVSTLELGDSALYLCASSLGWDSSGNTIYFGEGSWLTVV.

The chain carries TRBV7-2 and TRBJ2-1, with a tentative D call TRBD2 (5 bases). This CDR3 is 13 amino acids long. V was clipped by 5 bases and J by 6 bases, with 11 bases between them. Looked up from germline, CDR1 is SGHTA and CDR2 is FQGNSA. For the CDR3, the DNA is TGTGCCAGCAGCGGGTTCGGGGTCAATGAGCAGTTCTTC. This gives the protein CASSGFGVNEQFF.

Many counts were recorded for this clonotype. Here the CDR3 reads CASSLGTSYQETQYF. The CDR3 bases are TGTGCCAGCAGCTTAGGGACATCGTACCAAGAGACCCAGTACTTC. The chain combines TRBV7-2 with TRBJ2-5; a weak D match, TRBD1 (5 bases). Looked up from germline, CDR1 is SGHTA and CDR2 is FQGNSA. V lost 1 base to trimming and J lost 0 bases, with 9 bases between them. This CDR3 is built from 15 residues.

This clonotype was counted at least ten times. The gene calls are TRBV19 and TRBJ2-1, with 10 positions matching TRBD1. The V and J ends lost 5 bases and 8 bases, in that order; junction bases with no gene match: 12. The germline gives CDR1 LNHDA, CDR2 SQIVND (reference sequence). There are 16 residues in the CDR3. CDR3 nucleotide sequence: TGTGCCAGTAGTCACCCCCCAGGGACAGGGGAGCATGAGCAGTTCTTC. This translates into CASSHPPGTGEHEQFF.